This T cell receptor beta chain was sequenced in a study of shared clonotypes between healthy human individuals. V trimming: 6 bases; J trimming: 0 bases; junction bases outside the gene matches: 3. The CDR3 sequence is 13 residues long. The V gene's germline CDR1 is SGHRS and CDR2 YFSETQ. Here immunoSEQ multiplex PCR was the method, and the copy in TCRdb shows in-frame clones only, minus some. The table shows about 2.4 million clones, with under 95% occurring only once. The sample was naive CD4+ T cells from PBMCs. This sample's subset: CD45RA+ positively selected. This chain uses TRBV5-1 with TRBJ2-7, with 7 positions matching TRBD1. The clonotype comes from a man aged 18 to 29 in good health. Some clones in this sample may be carry-over from other donors' samples. In nucleotides, the CDR3 is TGCGCCAGCACCCGGGACAGCTCCTACGAGCAGTACTTC. Translation gives CASTRDSSYEQYF.